This is a list of T cell receptor beta chains from one sample in a study of technical replicates of blood from several donors. Only in-frame clones appear in the TCRdb table, and some are missing; sequencing was by immunoSEQ multiplex PCR. The repertoire includes around 62,000 clones, approximately 97% of them detected once, and 0.2% to 0.3% sits in the top ten. Source material: T cells isolated from PBMCs. The receptor source for this set is a human donor in good health. CDR3s include the opening cysteine and the closing phenylalanine or tryptophan. The D gene is left open where the match is weak. Expanded clones are given a class, and other clones once, few, many or no size at all.

D: NA
J: TRBJ2-1
size: once
V: TRBV9
DNA: TGTGCCAGCAGCGTAGGGAATAGCGGCTACAATGAGCAGTTCTTC
CDR3: CASSVGNSGYNEQFF

D: TRBD2
J: TRBJ2-7
size: NA
V: TRBV2
DNA: TGTGCCAGCAAATCTGGGACTAGCGGGAGCCACGAGCAGTACTTC
CDR3: CASKSGTSGSHEQYF

D: TRBD2
J: TRBJ2-5
size: NA
V: TRBV5-1
DNA: TGCGCCAGCAGCCTTGGGGTTAGCGGGAGAGAGACCCAGTACTTC
CDR3: CASSLGVSGRETQYF

D: NA
J: TRBJ2-1
size: NA
V: TRBV28
DNA: TGTGCCAGCAGCGTTCGTGTCTTC
CDR3: CASSVRVF

D: NA
J: TRBJ1-3
size: NA
V: TRBV9
DNA: TGTGCCAGCAGCGTAGGGAGCTCTGGAAACACCATATATTTT
CDR3: CASSVGSSGNTIYF

D: NA
J: TRBJ2-2
size: NA
V: TRBV4-2
DNA: TGTGCCAGCAGCCCCTCTGGTTGGGGCCGGTCGAACACCGGGGAGCTGTTTTTT
CDR3: CASSPSGWGRSNTGELFF

D: NA
J: TRBJ1-1
size: NA
V: TRBV7-3
DNA: TGTGCCAGCAGCTTAGGGCATCAAGAAGCTTTCTTT
CDR3: CASSLGHQEAFF

D: TRBD1
J: TRBJ1-4
size: NA
V: TRBV4-1
DNA: TGCGCCAGCAGCCCGCGGGACAGGGGTATAAAGGTGGAAAAACTGTTTTTT
CDR3: CASSPRDRGIKVEKLFF

D: TRBD2
J: TRBJ2-1
size: NA
V: TRBV4-3
DNA: TGCGCCAGCAGCCAAGGACTAGCGGGCTACAATGAGCAGTTCTTC
CDR3: CASSQGLAGYNEQFF

D: NA
J: TRBJ1-4
size: NA
V: TRBV4-3
DNA: TGCGCCAGCAGCCAAGATATGCCCGGGACATATGAAAAACTGTTTTTT
CDR3: CASSQDMPGTYEKLFF

D: NA
J: TRBJ1-2
size: NA
V: TRBV6-6
DNA: TGTGCCAGCAGTCCGGCCGGAGGCCTTGTAGTATTC
CDR3: CASSPAGGLVVF

D: NA
J: TRBJ1-1
size: NA
V: TRBV30
DNA: TGTGCCTGGATCGAGGAGGGGAACACTGAAGCTTTCTTT
CDR3: CAWIEEGNTEAFF

D: NA
J: TRBJ2-7
size: NA
V: TRBV27
DNA: TGTGCCAGCAGCTTGGAGGGGTTCCACGAGCAGTACTTC
CDR3: CASSLEGFHEQYF

D: TRBD1
J: TRBJ2-7
size: NA
V: TRBV14
DNA: TGTGCCAGCAGCTACGGGACAGGGAAGTACGAGCAGTACTTC
CDR3: CASSYGTGKYEQYF

D: NA
J: TRBJ1-1
size: NA
V: TRBV11-3
DNA: TGTGCCAGCAGCTTAGACAGGTTCACTGAAGCTTTCTTT
CDR3: CASSLDRFTEAFF

D: NA
J: TRBJ2-1
size: NA
V: TRBV4-3
DNA: TGCGCCAGCAGCCAGGGGGACTCCGTTACGGACTACAATGAGCAGTTCTTC
CDR3: CASSQGDSVTDYNEQFF

D: NA
J: TRBJ1-1
size: NA
V: TRBV6-6
DNA: TGTGCCAGCACCCAAGGGGAGGGCACTGAAGCTTTCTTT
CDR3: CASTQGEGTEAFF

D: NA
J: TRBJ1-3
size: once
V: TRBV19
DNA: TGTGCCAGTACTCGACCACAGGAATCTGGAAACACCATATATTTT
CDR3: CASTRPQESGNTIYF

D: TRBD1
J: TRBJ2-4
size: NA
V: TRBV19
DNA: TGTGCCAGTACTGATAGACAGGGGAAAAACATTCAGTACTTC
CDR3: CASTDRQGKNIQYF

D: TRBD1
J: TRBJ2-7
size: NA
V: TRBV19
DNA: TGTGCCAGTAGTAAGGGACAGGGGATGTGGGAGCAGTACTTC
CDR3: CASSKGQGMWEQYF

D: NA
J: TRBJ1-5
size: NA
V: TRBV30
DNA: TGTGCCTGGAGTCGACAGGGCAATCAGCCCCAGCATTTT
CDR3: CAWSRQGNQPQHF

D: TRBD2
J: TRBJ2-1
size: NA
V: TRBV29-1
DNA: TGCAGCGTTGGGACTAGCGGTTACTACAATGAGCAGTTCTTC
CDR3: CSVGTSGYYNEQFF

D: NA
J: TRBJ1-2
size: NA
V: TRBV7-9
DNA: TGTGCCAGCAGCTCATCCGAGAGGGATTTCAACTATGGCTACACCTTC
CDR3: CASSSSERDFNYGYTF

D: NA
J: TRBJ1-1
size: NA
V: TRBV7-8
DNA: TGTGCCAGCACCTATATTATGAACACTGAAGCTTTCTTT
CDR3: CASTYIMNTEAFF

D: TRBD1
J: TRBJ1-2
size: once
V: TRBV28
DNA: TGTGCCAGCGACAAGGGGGCGATGTTCAGTGGCTACACCTTC
CDR3: CASDKGAMFSGYTF

D: NA
J: TRBJ2-1
size: NA
V: TRBV4-1
DNA: TGCGCCAGCAGCCCACTGCCTAGAGGTGAGCAGTTCTTC
CDR3: CASSPLPRGEQFF

D: NA
J: TRBJ1-2
size: once
V: TRBV7-3
DNA: TGTGCCAGCAGCTCAATGGGGGGAGGCTCTGGCTACACCTTC
CDR3: CASSSMGGGSGYTF

D: NA
J: TRBJ2-7
size: NA
V: TRBV13
DNA: TGTGCCAGCAGCTTAGGTCGGGTTTTCTACGAGCAGTACTTC
CDR3: CASSLGRVFYEQYF

D: NA
J: TRBJ1-2
size: NA
V: TRBV5-1
DNA: TGCGCCAGCAGCTTGGGAGGAGGGACGGTGGATTCTGGCTACACCTTC
CDR3: CASSLGGGTVDSGYTF

D: TRBD1
J: TRBJ1-4
size: once
V: TRBV30
DNA: TGTGCCGCCCGACAGGGAATTTCAACTAATGAAAAACTGTTTTTT
CDR3: CAARQGISTNEKLFF

D: TRBD2
J: TRBJ2-3
size: NA
V: TRBV19
DNA: TGTGCCAGTAGTCCTTCCGGACTAGCGGGAGCATCAGATACGCAGTATTTT
CDR3: CASSPSGLAGASDTQYF

D: TRBD1
J: TRBJ1-2
size: NA
V: TRBV12-5
DNA: TGTGCTAGTGGCCCTGACAGGGCTTCTAACTATGGCTACACCTTC
CDR3: CASGPDRASNYGYTF

D: NA
J: TRBJ1-3
size: NA
V: TRBV5-4
DNA: TGTGCCAGCAGCTATAGTGGTGGAAACACCATATATTTT
CDR3: CASSYSGGNTIYF

D: TRBD1
J: TRBJ1-5
size: NA
V: TRBV27
DNA: TGTGCCAGCAGTAGGGGGACAGGGGGCTCCAGTAATCAGCCCCAGCATTTT
CDR3: CASSRGTGGSSNQPQHF

D: TRBD1
J: TRBJ1-2
size: NA
V: TRBV6-5
DNA: TGTGCCAGCGGACGGACAAACAGGGGTGCTGGCTACACCTTC
CDR3: CASGRTNRGAGYTF

D: NA
J: TRBJ2-7
size: NA
V: TRBV6-1
DNA: TGTGCCAGCACCTTACACGAGGCCCAAACCTACGAGCAGTACTTC
CDR3: CASTLHEAQTYEQYF

D: TRBD2
J: TRBJ2-1
size: NA
V: TRBV6-1
DNA: TGTGCCAGCACCGAAGGAGCGGGAGGGTACAATGAGCAGTTCTTC
CDR3: CASTEGAGGYNEQFF

D: TRBD1
J: TRBJ1-2
size: NA
V: TRBV7-8
DNA: TGTGCCAGCAGCCTGGGGACAGGAGGTGTGGGCTACACCTTC
CDR3: CASSLGTGGVGYTF

D: NA
J: TRBJ1-1
size: NA
V: TRBV5-1
DNA: TGCGCCAGCAGCTTGGAGGCAGGGGCTACTGAAGCTTTCTTT
CDR3: CASSLEAGATEAFF

D: NA
J: TRBJ1-1
size: NA
V: TRBV18
DNA: TGTGCCAGCTCACCGACCAGGGGTTTGGGCACTGAAGCTTTCTTT
CDR3: CASSPTRGLGTEAFF

D: TRBD1
J: TRBJ1-2
size: NA
V: TRBV6-5
DNA: TGTGCCAGCAGTCCGACAGGGTGGGACTATGGCTACACCTTC
CDR3: CASSPTGWDYGYTF

D: NA
J: TRBJ1-3
size: NA
V: TRBV10-3
DNA: TGTGCCATCAGTGAGTCAGTGGCCAGGGTGGACCTAGGCACCATATATTTT
CDR3: CAISESVARVDLGTIYF

D: NA
J: TRBJ1-2
size: NA
V: TRBV19
DNA: TGTGCCAGTAGTATAGACGACTATGGCTACACCTTC
CDR3: CASSIDDYGYTF

D: TRBD1
J: TRBJ1-2
size: NA
V: TRBV25-1
DNA: TGTGCCAGCACCGAGGACAGGGTCGGCTATGGCTACACCTTC
CDR3: CASTEDRVGYGYTF

D: NA
J: TRBJ2-3
size: NA
V: TRBV4-2
DNA: TGTGCCAGCAGCCAAGACGGGTCTAGCACAGATACGCAGTATTTT
CDR3: CASSQDGSSTDTQYF

D: TRBD1
J: TRBJ2-3
size: NA
V: TRBV9
DNA: TGTGCCAGCAGCTTAAGACAGGGAAACACAGATACGCAGTATTTT
CDR3: CASSLRQGNTDTQYF

D: TRBD1
J: TRBJ1-6
size: NA
V: TRBV30
DNA: TGTGCCTGGAGAGGCTACAGGGGAGCCTATAATTCACCCCTCCACTTT
CDR3: CAWRGYRGAYNSPLHF

D: NA
J: TRBJ1-2
size: NA
V: TRBV5-1
DNA: TGCGCCAGCAGCCTTGGAGATGGATTTCTAGCCGGCTACACCTTC
CDR3: CASSLGDGFLAGYTF

D: NA
J: TRBJ1-5
size: NA
V: TRBV28
DNA: TGTGCCAGCAGTTTAAGTTCGGGGAGCAATCAGCCCCAGCATTTT
CDR3: CASSLSSGSNQPQHF

D: NA
J: TRBJ2-6
size: NA
V: TRBV5-5
DNA: TGTGCCAGCAGCTGGCCTGGTCGGGGGGCGCAACCTGGGGCCAACGTCCTGACTTTC
CDR3: CASSWPGRGAQPGANVLTF

D: TRBD2
J: TRBJ2-5
size: NA
V: TRBV6-5
DNA: TGTGCCAGCAGTTCTAGCGGGAGGGCCCCAGAGACCCAGTACTTC
CDR3: CASSSSGRAPETQYF

D: TRBD1
J: TRBJ2-3
size: NA
V: TRBV7-6
DNA: TGTGCCAGCAGCTTTTGGGACAGTGTTACAGATACGCAGTATTTT
CDR3: CASSFWDSVTDTQYF

D: TRBD2
J: TRBJ2-7
size: once
V: TRBV7-9
DNA: TGTGCCAGCAGCTTGGGGACTAGCGGGACTTACGAGCAGTACTTC
CDR3: CASSLGTSGTYEQYF

D: TRBD1
J: TRBJ1-5
size: NA
V: TRBV30
DNA: TGTGCCTGGAGTCCGAGAAGACAGGGGTCCGGTCAGCCCCAGCATTTT
CDR3: CAWSPRRQGSGQPQHF

D: NA
J: TRBJ2-2
size: NA
V: TRBV4-2
DNA: TGTGCCAGCAGCCAAGATAGACTAGGGTTTGCGGACACCGGGGAGCTGTTTTTT
CDR3: CASSQDRLGFADTGELFF

D: NA
J: TRBJ2-2
size: NA
V: TRBV10-3
DNA: TGTGCCATATCAGGGATAAACACCGGGGAGCTGTTTTTT
CDR3: CAISGINTGELFF

D: NA
J: TRBJ2-5
size: NA
V: TRBV9
DNA: TGTGCCAGCAACCTGGTCCCAACTAGCACCGGAGAGACCCAGTACTTC
CDR3: CASNLVPTSTGETQYF

D: NA
J: TRBJ2-1
size: NA
V: TRBV5-1
DNA: TGCGCCAGCAGCTTGGAACCAGCAGGCTCCTACAATGAGCAGTTCTTC
CDR3: CASSLEPAGSYNEQFF

D: NA
J: TRBJ2-5
size: NA
V: TRBV29-1
DNA: TGCAGCGTTGGGGACATTTTGTACCAAGAGACCCAGTACTTC
CDR3: CSVGDILYQETQYF